The rows below give T cell receptor beta chains drawn from one sample of a study of early T cells in non-severe SARS-CoV-2 infection. Using its own MiXCR run on the 5' RACE reads, TCRdb lists one record per CDR3 protein. Of roughly 54,000 distinct CDR3 sequences listed, about 8% are singletons. The sample was whole blood, taken at baseline. The source of these receptors is an adult who was a healthcare worker with PCR-confirmed SARS-CoV-2 infection or an uninfected control (not recorded which). Each CDR3 is given with its conserved first and last residue. A D gene is named only where the DNA matches it firmly.

>14|TRBD2|TRBJ2-5|TRBV20-1
CSATGTSGQETQYF
>15|NA|TRBJ2-2|TRBV5-1
CASSLTPTNTGELFF
>13|NA|TRBJ2-7|TRBV5-4
CASSTKQTREQYF
>14|TRBD2|TRBJ2-7|TRBV7-2
CASSPASGRREQYF
>16|TRBD1|TRBJ2-5|TRBV20-1
CSADTPGQGWQETQYF
>15|TRBD1|TRBJ2-3|TRBV7-9
CASSLGALDRDKKYF
>14|NA|TRBJ2-3|TRBV28
CASTNGGNTDTQYF
>14|NA|TRBJ2-1|TRBV29-1
CSVDERGLYNEQFF
>13|NA|TRBJ1-2|TRBV27
CASSLSVNYGYTF
>15|TRBD2|TRBJ2-7|TRBV7-8
CASSLTREGSYEQYF
>15|TRBD2|TRBJ2-1|TRBV20-1
CSASILAGGYNEQFF
>13|NA|TRBJ2-3|TRBV6-6
CASSYFYTDTQYF
>13|TRBD1|TRBJ2-7|TRBV12-3/TRBV12-4
CASRTTGGYEQYF
>14|NA|TRBJ2-2|TRBV2
CASNRDYTTGELFF
>14|NA|TRBJ2-1|TRBV7-9
CASSSWTNDNEQFF
>15|NA|TRBJ1-6|TRBV18
CTSSPWTEHNSPLHF
>12|NA|TRBJ1-3|TRBV12-3/TRBV12-4
CASSHSGNTIYF
>14|NA|TRBJ1-1|TRBV5-5
CASSLDRLNTEAFF
>14|NA|TRBJ2-2|TRBV19
CASSWGSDTGELFF
>14|NA|TRBJ2-1|TRBV29-1
CSVVSDTTWDEQFF
>13|NA|TRBJ2-1|TRBV12-3/TRBV12-4
CASSPGASHEQFF
>15|NA|TRBJ2-3|TRBV6-1
CASSESPIEADTQYF
>16|NA|TRBJ1-2|TRBV7-2
CASSLASGTPNYGYTF
>14|TRBD1|TRBJ2-2|TRBV19
CASSRAGGPGELFF
>15|TRBD1|TRBJ1-1|TRBV20-1
CSAQTGGGGGTEAFF
>15|NA|TRBJ2-7|TRBV28
CASSLWRGTGYEQYF
>16|NA|TRBJ2-1|TRBV25-1
CASSLDSHSSYNEQFF
>13|NA|TRBJ1-1|TRBV29-1
CSVTQGLTTEAFF
>12|NA|TRBJ1-5|TRBV10-3
CAIGQTAQPQHF
>15|TRBD1|TRBJ2-7|TRBV20-1
CSATALGQGFYEQYF
>13|NA|TRBJ2-7|TRBV6-2/TRBV6-3
CASEGGSSYEQYF
>16|NA|TRBJ2-3|TRBV21-1
CASSNLKAGGPDTQYF
>15|TRBD1|TRBJ1-4|TRBV20-1
CSARDMGQRGGKLFF
>23|NA|TRBJ2-3|TRBV9
CASSGLSASRIGGTFPLTDTQYF
>13|NA|TRBJ2-7|TRBV20-1
CSATNSLIYEQYF
>15|NA|TRBJ2-3|TRBV12-3/TRBV12-4
CASSPTGMGTDTQYF
>14|TRBD1|TRBJ2-1|TRBV28
CASRKAGGGDEQFF
>17|NA|TRBJ2-3|TRBV3-2
CASSLTTSGRADDTQYF